Shown below are 23 T cell receptor gamma chains from a single sample sequenced in a study of Vδ1+ human thymocytes. RNA was extracted from the cells and then reverse transcribed. Pooled V-gene forward primers with one constant-region reverse primer generated the CDR3 amplicons by multiplex PCR. TCRdb made new clone calls on the multiplex PCR reads using CATT. The table includes 36,000 or so gamma-chain clones, 20% detected once. The antigens for these receptors are not known. Study-wide results and limits: In the thymus, TRG and TRD repertoires looked highly polyclonal with Gaussian CDR3 lengths.

The sequenced sample was Vdelta1+ gamma-delta thymocytes from the thymus. Subset here: FACS-sorted CD3+ TCRalphabeta- TCRVdelta1+ TCRVdelta2- thymocytes. The receptors were sampled from a girl in the first two years of life who had congenital heart surgery.

The V gene is TRGV3, the J gene TRGJP1. Germline V CDR1 and CDR2: VTNTFY, YDVSTARD (reference sequence). The CDR3 is 14 amino acids. The V and J ends lost 0 bases and 6 bases, in that order; junction bases with no gene match: 4. The CDR3 reads CATWDRPPGWFKIF. The CDR3 DNA reads TGTGCCACCTGGGACAGGCCCCCTGGTTGGTTCAAGATATTT.

This clone has only a few counts. A much larger clonotype is one base distant, so this may be a read error. Additional DNA sequences in this sample encode the identical CDR3. The chain recombines TRGV3 with TRGJ1 or TRGJ2. This CDR3 is built from 13 residues. CDR1 is VTNTFY, CDR2 YDVSTARD, per germline (reference sequence). The V segment lost 0 bases and the J segment 4 bases; nucleotides outside the gene matches: 3. For the CDR3, the DNA is TGTGCCACCTGGGACAGGGAGTATTATAAGAAACTCTTT. It codes for CATWDREYYKKLF.

The genes are TRGV3 and TRGJ1 or TRGJ2. V was clipped by 0 bases and J by 5 bases; unmatched bases: 7. CDR1 VTNTFY and CDR2 YDVSTARD come from the germline V gene (reference sequence). CDR3 length equals 14 residues. The CDR3 nucleotides read TGTGCCACCTGGGACAGGCACGACCATTATAAGAAACTCTTT. It codes for CATWDRHDHYKKLF.

As regards this clone: This may be a read error, as it is one base from a much larger clone. The genes are TRGV3 and TRGJ1 or TRGJ2. This CDR3 is 11 amino acids long. Germline CDR1 is VTNTFY and CDR2 is YDVSTARD (reference sequence). Trimming took 2 bases from V and 7 from J; bases not matched to a gene: 2. CDR3 coding DNA: TGTGCCACCTGGGACAAGTATAAGAAACTCTTT. It encodes CATWDKYKKLF.

The sample holds a few counts of this clone. V and J are TRGV4 and TRGJ1 or TRGJ2. There are 14 residues in the CDR3. V lost 1 base, J lost 7 bases, and 10 bases stayed unmatched. The V gene's germline CDR1 is EGSTGY and CDR2 YDSYTSSV. The CDR3 region is CATWDGGLGYKKLF. CDR3 bases: TGTGCCACCTGGGATGGTGGGTTGGGGTATAAGAAACTCTTT.

The rearrangement joins TRGV4 to TRGJ1 or TRGJ2. Germline V gene sequence: CDR1 EGSTGY, CDR2 YDSYTSSV. Trimming took 9 bases from V and 12 from J; bases not matched to a gene: 11. The CDR3 spans 10 residues. DNA for the CDR3: TGTGCCACCCCTTCGGGGTGGAAACTCTTT. Amino acids: CATPSGWKLF.

This clone occurred a few times. V is TRGV5 and J is TRGJ1 or TRGJ2. J lost 3 bases, V lost 3 bases, and 11 bases had no gene match. The CDR3 is 15 amino acids. The V gene's germline CDR1 is VINAFY and CDR2 YDVSNSKD. CDR3 protein: CATWDGDNFYYKKLF. CDR3 coding DNA: TGTGCCACCTGGGACGGCGATAATTTTTATTATAAGAAACTCTTT.

Details on this clone: The same CDR3 is also encoded by other DNA sequences in this sample. V and J are TRGV2 and TRGJ1 or TRGJ2. The J segment lost 6 bases and the V segment lost 0 bases, leaving 8 bases of the junction unmatched. Germline CDR1 and CDR2: EGSNGY and YDSYNSKV. The CDR3 is 14 amino acids. The CDR3 nucleotides are TGTGCCACCTGGGACGGGAGGGGGGGTTATAAGAAACTCTTT. Its translation: CATWDGRGGYKKLF.

This clone was picked up a small number of times. This sample also contains other DNA sequences that code for the same CDR3. This chain joins TRGV3 and TRGJ1 or TRGJ2. Germline V gives CDR1 VTNTFY, CDR2 YDVSTARD (reference sequence). CDR3 length equals 13 residues. V lost 0 bases and J lost 7; bases outside the gene matches: 6. The CDR3 loop is CATWDRLRYKKLF. For the CDR3, the DNA is TGTGCCACCTGGGACAGGCTTCGATATAAGAAACTCTTT.

In its sample, this clone was seen a few times. The genes are TRGV4 and TRGJ1 or TRGJ2. Germline assignment: CDR1 EGSTGY and CDR2 YDSYTSSV. Unmatched junction bases numbered 7, after V lost 2 bases and J lost 6 bases. CDR3 length equals 13 residues. The CDR3 region has the DNA TGTGCCACCTGGGATGCCCTTTTTTATAAGAAACTCTTT. Encoded protein: CATWDALFYKKLF.

This clone has only a few counts. The same CDR3 can be traced to other DNA sequences in this sample. This rearrangement joins TRGV9 to TRGJ1 or TRGJ2. This CDR3 region has 14 residues. With V trimmed by 1 base and J by 5 bases, 8 bases remained unmatched. Per germline, CDR1 GITISATS and CDR2 ISYDGTV (reference sequence). Here the CDR3 DNA reads TGTGCCTTGTGGGAGGTCCCCCGGGATTATAAGAAACTCTTT. Its translation is CALWEVPRDYKKLF.

The V and J genes are TRGV8 and TRGJ1 or TRGJ2. Germline assignment: CDR1 VENAVY and CDR2 YDSYNSRV. The ends lost 2 bases at V and 5 bases at J; junction bases unmatched: 3. This CDR3 is 12 amino acids long. Written as DNA, the CDR3 is TGTGCCACCTGGGATATGAATTATAAGAAACTCTTT. Amino acid sequence: CATWDMNYKKLF.

This clone appeared a few times. The sample contains more than one DNA sequence encoding this CDR3. The chain uses TRGV2 and TRGJP2. The J segment lost 5 bases and the V segment lost 3 bases, leaving 6 bases of the junction unmatched. The germline V gene has CDR1 EGSNGY and CDR2 YDSYNSKV. The CDR3 contains 14 residues. The CDR3 DNA sequence: TGTGCCACCTGGGACCCAGGGAGTGATTGGATCAAGACGTTT. Translated: CATWDPGSDWIKTF.

In the case of this clone: Other DNA sequences in this specimen translate into the identical CDR3. The chain couples TRGV4 to TRGJ1 or TRGJ2. Germline V gene data show CDR1 as EGSTGY and CDR2 as YDSYTSSV. This CDR3 comprises 14 residues. The V segment lost 0 bases and the J segment 6 bases; nucleotides outside the gene matches: 8. The CDR3 DNA reads as TGTGCCACCTGGGATGGGCCTGGCGGTTATAAGAAACTCTTT. Translating gives CATWDGPGGYKKLF.

This clone is judged medium-sized. The identical CDR3 is also encoded by other nucleotide sequences in the sample. J is TRGJ1 or TRGJ2 and V is TRGV4. Germline assignment: CDR1 EGSTGY and CDR2 YDSYTSSV. Trimming removed 0 bases from V and 4 bases from J; junction bases left unmatched: 3. The length of the CDR3 is 13 residues. CDR3 region: CATWDGPYYKKLF. The CDR3 DNA follows: TGTGCCACCTGGGATGGGCCCTATTATAAGAAACTCTTT.

Comment on this clone: A much larger clonotype is one base distant, so this may be a read error. This CDR3 is also generated by other DNA sequences in the sample. The gene calls are TRGV2 and TRGJ1 or TRGJ2. Germline V gives CDR1 EGSNGY, CDR2 YDSYNSKV. V trimming: 2 bases; J trimming: 2 bases; junction bases outside the gene matches: 3. This CDR3 comprises 13 residues. CDR3 DNA: TGTGCCACCTGGGACGCGGATTATTATAAGAAACTCTTT. Translation: CATWDADYYKKLF.

The chain couples TRGV9 to TRGJP2. V was pared by 5 bases and J by 16 bases, with 4 bases of the junction left unmatched. The CDR3 contains 9 residues. Germline-derived CDR1 and CDR2 are GITISATS and ISYDGTV (reference sequence). The CDR3 sequence is CALWGSKTF. In DNA form, the CDR3 reads TGTGCCTTGTGGGGGTCCAAGACGTTT.

This clone was counted a few times. This chain uses TRGV8 with TRGJP2. With V trimmed by 3 bases and J by 0 bases, 7 bases remained unmatched. The CDR3 length is 16 residues. CDR1 is VENAVY, CDR2 YDSYNSRV, per germline. The CDR3 coding sequence is TGTGCCACCTGGGATTGCGGTTATAGTAGTGATTGGATCAAGACGTTT. Its translation is CATWDCGYSSDWIKTF.

The chain links TRGV2 to TRGJ1 or TRGJ2. Trimming at V came to 0 bases and at J to 16 bases, leaving 18 bases not matched to a gene. CDR3 length: 14 amino acids. CDR1 and CDR2 from the germline V gene are EGSNGY and YDSYNSKV. In nucleotides, the CDR3 is TGTGCCACCTGGGACGGGGGGAATTATTATAAGTATCTCTTT. As protein: CATWDGGNYYKYLF.

The V gene is TRGV8, the J gene TRGJP2. Trimming at V came to 0 bases and at J to 3 bases, leaving 4 bases not matched to a gene. CDR1 is VENAVY and CDR2 is YDSYNSRV in the germline V gene. This CDR3 is 15 amino acids long. CDR3 in DNA: TGTGCCACCTGGGATAGGACGGGTAGTGATTGGATCAAGACGTTT. Its translation: CATWDRTGSDWIKTF.

V is TRGV8 and J is TRGJ1 or TRGJ2. Germline V gene lookup returns CDR1 VENAVY and CDR2 YDSYNSRV. This CDR3 is 15 amino acids long. V shed 3 bases and J 2 bases; nucleotides not matched to a gene: 10. The CDR3 spells CATWDFIFHYYKKLF. CDR3 DNA sequence: TGTGCCACCTGGGATTTTATCTTCCATTATTATAAGAAACTCTTT.

The sample holds a few counts of this clone. The chain employs TRGV9 and TRGJ1 or TRGJ2. Unmatched junction bases numbered 10, after V lost 3 bases and J lost 8 bases. CDR1 and CDR2 from the germline V gene are GITISATS and ISYDGTV (reference sequence). This CDR3 has 13 amino acids. This chain's CDR3 is CALWEPSSHKKLF. The CDR3 DNA sequence: TGTGCCTTGTGGGAGCCTTCTTCTCATAAGAAACTCTTT.

This clone was observed a handful of times. The sample holds other DNA sequences that translate to the same CDR3. This chain joins TRGV4 and TRGJ1 or TRGJ2. CDR3 length: 13 residues. Germline CDR1 EGSTGY, CDR2 YDSYTSSV. V was pared by 0 bases and J by 6 bases, with 5 bases of the junction left unmatched. The CDR3 is CATWDGLTYKKLF. The CDR3 region has the DNA TGTGCCACCTGGGATGGGCTCACTTATAAGAAACTCTTT.